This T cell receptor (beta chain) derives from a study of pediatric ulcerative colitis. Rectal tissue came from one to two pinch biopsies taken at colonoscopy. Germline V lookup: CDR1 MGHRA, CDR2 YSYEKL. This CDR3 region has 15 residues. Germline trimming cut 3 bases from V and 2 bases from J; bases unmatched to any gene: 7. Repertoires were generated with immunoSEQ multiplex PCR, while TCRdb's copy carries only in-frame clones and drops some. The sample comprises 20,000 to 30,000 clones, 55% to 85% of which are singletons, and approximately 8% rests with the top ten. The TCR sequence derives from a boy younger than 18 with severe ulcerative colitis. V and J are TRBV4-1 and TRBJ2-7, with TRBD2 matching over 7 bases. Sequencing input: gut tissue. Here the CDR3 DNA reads TGCGCCAGCAGCCAGACTCTTGGACTAGCCTACGAGCAGTACTTC. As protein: CASSQTLGLAYEQYF.